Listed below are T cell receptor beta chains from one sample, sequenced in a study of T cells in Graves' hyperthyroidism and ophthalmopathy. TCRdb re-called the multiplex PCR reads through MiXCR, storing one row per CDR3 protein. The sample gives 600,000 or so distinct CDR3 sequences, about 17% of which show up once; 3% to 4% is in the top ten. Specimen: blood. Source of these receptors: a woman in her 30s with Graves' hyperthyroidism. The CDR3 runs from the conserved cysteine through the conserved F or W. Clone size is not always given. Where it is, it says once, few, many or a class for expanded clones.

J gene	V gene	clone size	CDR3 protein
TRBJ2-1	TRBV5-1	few	CASSYISGRSSYNEQFF
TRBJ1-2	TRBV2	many	CASSALAGGLGYTF
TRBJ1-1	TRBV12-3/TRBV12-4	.	CASSGGAALTNTEAFF
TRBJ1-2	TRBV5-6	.	CASRQDRGNYGYTF
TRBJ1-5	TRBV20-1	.	CSATYGVGNQPQHF
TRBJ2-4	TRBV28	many	CASRTDRGGNIQYF
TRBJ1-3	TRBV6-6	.	CASSYRGSGNTIYF
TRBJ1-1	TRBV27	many	CASSPHRARVDTEAFF
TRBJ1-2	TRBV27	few	CASSFGTMSYGYTF
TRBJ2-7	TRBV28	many	CATRGQRFYEQYF
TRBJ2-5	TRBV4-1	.	CASSQAPSRGGFETQYF
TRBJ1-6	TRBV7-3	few	CASSSGQLNSPLHF
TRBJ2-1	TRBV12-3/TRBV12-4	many	CASSLVWLVQGSSNEQFF
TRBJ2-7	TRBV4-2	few	CASSQEGRIDYEQYF
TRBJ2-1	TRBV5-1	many	CASSLDLGARSYNEQFF